This TCR beta chain was observed in a study of regulatory T cells in long-lasting Graves disease. The V gene end was trimmed by 5 bases and the J gene end by 4 bases; junction bases not matched to a gene: 4. The CDR3 extends over 15 amino acids. The germline V gene encodes CDR1 SGHTA and CDR2 FQGNSA. The time point was: newly diagnosed GD, antithyroid drugs for less than 3 months. PBMC-derived RNA was used for the TCR library. Through Arm-PCR of CDR3 regions and iRepertoire HTBI primers, TCR beta libraries were built. Via MiXCR, TCRdb re-called the multiplex PCR reads, giving one row per CDR3 protein. The table includes hundreds of thousands of distinct CDR3 sequences, approximately 13% detected once. These records were also assigned to another study, of T cells in Graves' hyperthyroidism and ophthalmopathy.

The material was peripheral blood mononuclear cells (PBMCs), obtained at new diagnosis, from a patient treated with antithyroid drugs. This TCR derives from a man aged 25 to 40 with Graves disease. The chain couples TRBV7-2 to TRBJ2-7; TRBD2 matches at 14 bases. The CDR3 loop reads CASSEGLAGVYEQYF. The CDR3 bases are TGTGCCAGCAGCGAGGGACTAGCGGGAGTGTACGAGCAGTACTTC.